The rows below give T cell receptor beta chains drawn from one sample of a study of blood T cell repertoires in COVID-19. Assay used: immunoSEQ multiplex PCR; TCRdb lists only in-frame clones, some missing. This sample has around 460,000 clones, with about 90% found just once. The sequenced sample was peripheral blood. These receptors came from a man between 18 and 35 years old with COVID-19, enrolled during active disease. Both conserved end residues are part of each CDR3. D genes are given only for firm matches. The listing skips clone size in some rows; elsewhere it reads once, few, many or a size class.

D gene: TRBD1
J gene: TRBJ2-6
V gene: TRBV19
clone size: NA
CDR3 protein: CASSLSGTGPSGANVLTF
CDR3 DNA: TGTGCCAGTAGCCTCTCCGGGACAGGACCCTCTGGGGCCAACGTCCTGACTTTC

D gene: NA
J gene: TRBJ1-1
V gene: TRBV4-1
clone size: NA
CDR3 protein: CASSQDTGSDTEAFF
CDR3 DNA: TGCGCCAGCAGCCAAGATACAGGGTCGGACACTGAAGCTTTCTTT

D gene: NA
J gene: TRBJ1-2
V gene: TRBV18
clone size: NA
CDR3 protein: CASSDRDYGYTF
CDR3 DNA: TGTGCCAGCTCAGACCGGGACTATGGCTACACCTTC

D gene: NA
J gene: TRBJ2-1
V gene: TRBV6-5
clone size: NA
CDR3 protein: CASSSSGGAYNEQFF
CDR3 DNA: TGTGCCAGCAGTTCCTCAGGCGGGGCCTACAATGAGCAGTTCTTC

D gene: TRBD1
J gene: TRBJ1-1
V gene: TRBV6-5
clone size: NA
CDR3 protein: CASSYLTGIVTEAFF
CDR3 DNA: TGTGCCAGCAGTTACTTGACAGGGATAGTCACTGAAGCTTTCTTT

D gene: NA
J gene: TRBJ1-6
V gene: TRBV6-5
clone size: NA
CDR3 protein: CASHYRDSPLHF
CDR3 DNA: TGTGCCAGCCATTACAGGGATTCACCCCTCCACTTT

D gene: TRBD1
J gene: TRBJ2-2
V gene: TRBV2
clone size: once
CDR3 protein: CASGTGGARLFF
CDR3 DNA: TGTGCCAGCGGGACAGGGGGCGCTAGGCTGTTTTTT

D gene: TRBD1
J gene: TRBJ2-1
V gene: TRBV24-1
clone size: NA
CDR3 protein: CATSQGEHSYNEQFF
CDR3 DNA: TGTGCCACCAGTCAGGGGGAACACTCCTACAATGAGCAGTTCTTC

D gene: NA
J gene: TRBJ2-5
V gene: TRBV14
clone size: NA
CDR3 protein: CASSLSRETQYF
CDR3 DNA: TGTGCCAGCAGCCTTTCGCGGGAGACCCAGTACTTC

D gene: TRBD2
J gene: TRBJ2-3
V gene: TRBV30
clone size: NA
CDR3 protein: CAWKLGTSGRSADTQYF
CDR3 DNA: TGTGCCTGGAAACTAGGGACTAGCGGGAGGAGCGCAGATACGCAGTATTTT

D gene: NA
J gene: TRBJ2-3
V gene: TRBV19
clone size: once
CDR3 protein: CASSITGVRAQYF
CDR3 DNA: TGTGCCAGTAGTATTACTGGGGTGAGGGCGCAGTATTTT

D gene: TRBD1
J gene: TRBJ2-7
V gene: TRBV5-4
clone size: NA
CDR3 protein: CASSQQGGRSSYEQYF
CDR3 DNA: TGTGCCAGCAGCCAACAGGGGGGAAGGAGCTCCTACGAGCAGTACTTC

D gene: NA
J gene: TRBJ1-1
V gene: TRBV2
clone size: NA
CDR3 protein: CASSERQIGSYTEAFF
CDR3 DNA: TGTGCCAGCAGTGAAAGACAGATCGGATCCTACACTGAAGCTTTCTTT

D gene: TRBD2
J gene: TRBJ2-7
V gene: TRBV2
clone size: NA
CDR3 protein: CASSFSRGVYEQYF
CDR3 DNA: TGTGCCAGCAGTTTCAGTCGGGGGGTCTACGAGCAGTACTTC

D gene: NA
J gene: TRBJ2-7
V gene: TRBV7-9
clone size: NA
CDR3 protein: CASSLADSSYEQYF
CDR3 DNA: TGTGCCAGCAGCTTAGCAGACAGTTCCTACGAGCAGTACTTC

D gene: TRBD1
J gene: TRBJ1-3
V gene: TRBV6-6
clone size: NA
CDR3 protein: CASSYHGTDSGNTIYF
CDR3 DNA: TGTGCCAGCAGTTACCACGGGACAGACTCTGGAAACACCATATATTTT